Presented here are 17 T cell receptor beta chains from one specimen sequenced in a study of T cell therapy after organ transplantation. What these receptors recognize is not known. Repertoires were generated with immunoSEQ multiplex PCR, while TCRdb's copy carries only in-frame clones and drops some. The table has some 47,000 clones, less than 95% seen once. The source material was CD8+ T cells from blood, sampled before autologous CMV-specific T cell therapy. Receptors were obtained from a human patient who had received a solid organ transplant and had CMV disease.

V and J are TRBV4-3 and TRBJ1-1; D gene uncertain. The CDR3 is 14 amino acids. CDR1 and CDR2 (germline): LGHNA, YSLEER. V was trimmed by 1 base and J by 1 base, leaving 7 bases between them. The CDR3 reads CASSQGLRNTEAFF. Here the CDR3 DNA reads TGCGCCAGCAGCCAAGGACTGCGGAACACTGAAGCTTTCTTT.

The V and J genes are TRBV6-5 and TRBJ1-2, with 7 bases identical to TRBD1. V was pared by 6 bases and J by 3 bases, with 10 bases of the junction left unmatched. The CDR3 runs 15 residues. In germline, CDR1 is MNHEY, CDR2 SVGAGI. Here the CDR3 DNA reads TGTGCCAGCAGCTCCTTCGGACAGGCGGACTATGGCTACACCTTC. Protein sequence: CASSSFGQADYGYTF.

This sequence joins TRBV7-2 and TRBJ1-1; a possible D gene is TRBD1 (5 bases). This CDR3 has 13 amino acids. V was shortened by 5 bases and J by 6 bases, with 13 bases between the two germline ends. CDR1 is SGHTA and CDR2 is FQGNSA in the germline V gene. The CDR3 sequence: CASSLTVSSEAFF. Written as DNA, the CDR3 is TGTGCCAGCAGCCTGACAGTCTCTTCTGAAGCTTTCTTT.

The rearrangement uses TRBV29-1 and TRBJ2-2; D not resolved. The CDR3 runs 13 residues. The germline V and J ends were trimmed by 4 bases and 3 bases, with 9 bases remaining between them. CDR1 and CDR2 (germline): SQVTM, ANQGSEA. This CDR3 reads CSVGPGHTGELFF. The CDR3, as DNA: TGCAGCGTTGGGCCAGGACACACCGGGGAGCTGTTTTTT.

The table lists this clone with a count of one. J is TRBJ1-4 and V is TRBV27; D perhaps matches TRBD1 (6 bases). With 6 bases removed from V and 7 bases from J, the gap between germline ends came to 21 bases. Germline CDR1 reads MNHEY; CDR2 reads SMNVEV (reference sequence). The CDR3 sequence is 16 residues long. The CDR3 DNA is TGTGCCAGCAGCGAGGCCCCGGGGACAAGGTCTGAAAAACTGTTTTTT. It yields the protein CASSEAPGTRSEKLFF. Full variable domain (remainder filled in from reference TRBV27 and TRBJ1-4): EAQVTQNPRYLITVTGKKLTVTCSQNMNHEYMSWYRQDPGLGLRQIYYSMNVEVTDKGDVPEGYKVSRKEKRNFPLILESPSPNQTSLYFCASSEAPGTRSEKLFFGSGTQLSVL.

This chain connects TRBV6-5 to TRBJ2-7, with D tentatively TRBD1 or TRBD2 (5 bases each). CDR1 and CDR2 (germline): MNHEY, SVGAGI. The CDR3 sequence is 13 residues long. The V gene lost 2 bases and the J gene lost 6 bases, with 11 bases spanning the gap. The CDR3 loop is CASSYGGRSEQYF. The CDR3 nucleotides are TGTGCCAGCAGTTACGGGGGACGTTCCGAGCAGTACTTC.

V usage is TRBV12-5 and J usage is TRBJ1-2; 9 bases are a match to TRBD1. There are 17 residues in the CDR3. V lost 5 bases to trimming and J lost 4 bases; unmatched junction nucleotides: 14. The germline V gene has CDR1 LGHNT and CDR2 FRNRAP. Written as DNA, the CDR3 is TGTGCTAGTGGTCCCGGGACAGGGCAGGGGCGACGCTATGGCTACACCTTC. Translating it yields CASGPGTGQGRRYGYTF.

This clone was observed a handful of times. The CDR3 region is CASSEVFGAFF. The CDR3 DNA reads TGCGCCAGCAGTGAGGTGTTTGGAGCTTTCTTT. The rearrangement uses TRBV10-2 and TRBJ1-1; D gene unclear. V lost 2 bases to trimming and J lost 10 bases, with 8 bases between them. The CDR3 sequence is 11 residues long. CDR1 is WSHSY and CDR2 is SAAADI in the germline V gene.

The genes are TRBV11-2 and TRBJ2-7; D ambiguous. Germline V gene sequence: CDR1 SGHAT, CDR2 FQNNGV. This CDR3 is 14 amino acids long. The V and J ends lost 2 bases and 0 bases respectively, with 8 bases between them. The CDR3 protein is CASSLYGPSYEQYF. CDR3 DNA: TGTGCCAGCAGCTTATATGGCCCCTCCTACGAGCAGTACTTC.

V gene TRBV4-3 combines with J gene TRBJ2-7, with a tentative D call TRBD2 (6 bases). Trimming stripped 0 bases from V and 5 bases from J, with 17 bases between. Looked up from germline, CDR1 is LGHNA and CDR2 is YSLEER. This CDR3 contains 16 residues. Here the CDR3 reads CASSQDPRPSVHEQYF. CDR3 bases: TGCGCCAGCAGCCAAGATCCCCGGCCTAGCGTCCACGAGCAGTACTTC.

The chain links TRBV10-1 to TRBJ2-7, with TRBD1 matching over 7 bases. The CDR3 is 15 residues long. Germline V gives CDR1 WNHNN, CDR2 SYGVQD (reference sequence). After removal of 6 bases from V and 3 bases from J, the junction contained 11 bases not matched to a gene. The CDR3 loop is CASSAGTADLYEQYF. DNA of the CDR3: TGCGCCAGCAGCGCCGGGACAGCGGACCTCTACGAGCAGTACTTC.

The CDR3 reads CASSLSGTGKSGELFF. Here the CDR3 DNA reads TGCGCCAGCAGCCTCTCTGGGACAGGAAAGTCCGGGGAGCTGTTTTTT. This chain links TRBV4-1 with TRBJ2-2; 8 nucleotides agree with TRBD1. J lost 6 bases, V lost 4 bases, and 10 bases had no gene match. Germline V gene data show CDR1 as MGHRA and CDR2 as YSYEKL. This CDR3 spans 16 amino acids.

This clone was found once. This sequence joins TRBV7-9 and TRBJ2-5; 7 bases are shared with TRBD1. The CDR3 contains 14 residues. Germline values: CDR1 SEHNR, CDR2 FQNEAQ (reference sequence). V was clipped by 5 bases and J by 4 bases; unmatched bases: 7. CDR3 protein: CASSATGPGETQYF. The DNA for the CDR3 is TGTGCCAGCAGCGCGACAGGGCCGGGAGAGACCCAGTACTTC. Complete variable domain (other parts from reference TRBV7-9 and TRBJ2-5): DTGVSQNPRHKITKRGQNVTFRCDPISEHNRLYWYRQTLGQGPEFLTYFQNEAQLEKSRLLSDRFSAERPKGSFSTLEIQRTEQGDSAMYLCASSATGPGETQYFGPGTRLLVL.

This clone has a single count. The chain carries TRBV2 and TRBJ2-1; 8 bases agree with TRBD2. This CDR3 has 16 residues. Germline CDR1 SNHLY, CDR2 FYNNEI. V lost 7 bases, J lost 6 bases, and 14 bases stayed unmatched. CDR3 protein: CASTLGRVVEGNEQFF. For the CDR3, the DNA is TGTGCCAGCACTCTCGGGAGGGTCGTGGAAGGCAATGAGCAGTTCTTC.

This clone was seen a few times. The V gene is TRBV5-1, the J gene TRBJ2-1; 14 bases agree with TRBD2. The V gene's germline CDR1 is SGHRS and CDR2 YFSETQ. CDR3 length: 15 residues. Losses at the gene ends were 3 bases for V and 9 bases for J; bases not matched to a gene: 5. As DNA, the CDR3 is TGCGCCAGCAGCTCCTGGACTAGCGGGAGGCCTGAGCAGTTCTTC. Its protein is CASSSWTSGRPEQFF. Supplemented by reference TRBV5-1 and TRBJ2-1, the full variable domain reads KAGVTQTPRYLIKTRGQQVTLSCSPISGHRSVSWYQQTPGQGLQFLFEYFSETQRNKGNFPGRFSGRQFSNSRSEMNVSTLELGDSALYLCASSSWTSGRPEQFFGPGTRLTVL.

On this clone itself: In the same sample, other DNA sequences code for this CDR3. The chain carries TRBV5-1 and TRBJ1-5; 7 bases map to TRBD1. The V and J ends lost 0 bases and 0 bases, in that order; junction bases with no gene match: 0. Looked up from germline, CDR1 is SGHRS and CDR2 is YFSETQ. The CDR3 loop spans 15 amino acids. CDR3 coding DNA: TGCGCCAGCAGCTTGGGACAGGGTAGCAATCAGCCCCAGCATTTT. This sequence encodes CASSLGQGSNQPQHF.

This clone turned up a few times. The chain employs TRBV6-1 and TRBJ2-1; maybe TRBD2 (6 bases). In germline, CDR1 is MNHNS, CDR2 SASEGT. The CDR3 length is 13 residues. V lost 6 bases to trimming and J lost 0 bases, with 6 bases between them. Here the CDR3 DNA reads TGTGCCAGCAGCGGGAGCTCCTACAATGAGCAGTTCTTC. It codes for CASSGSSYNEQFF.